The clone carrying this TCR beta chain has just one count. These data are taken from a study of blood T cell repertoires in COVID-19. Study-wide context: From the United States, Italy and Spain came samples of acute and convalescent COVID-19. T cells, B-cell-depleted T cells, or PBMCs provided the cDNA or gDNA that served as material.

As handled by the study authors: The authors estimated nucleated cell counts from reference gene primer amplification. This table comes from immunoSEQ multiplex PCR, and its TCRdb copy is limited to in-frame clones, with some not included. D and trimming were read from the DNA, whereas the V and J calls and clone size are those reported in that table. The sample includes 95,000 to 110,000 clones, less than 90% of them seen just once. Germline CDR1 and CDR2: LNHDA and SQIVND (reference sequence). Trimming removed 0 bases from V and 4 bases from J, with 15 bases in between. CDR3 length equals 16 residues.

V is TRBV19 and J is TRBJ1-1; no firm D call. The clonotype was recovered from a human donor in a cohort sampled during active COVID-19. The sequenced material came from peripheral blood. This CDR3 reads CASSIEGRVYITEAFF. The DNA for the CDR3 is TGTGCCAGTAGTATAGAGGGCCGCGTTTATATCACTGAAGCTTTCTTT.